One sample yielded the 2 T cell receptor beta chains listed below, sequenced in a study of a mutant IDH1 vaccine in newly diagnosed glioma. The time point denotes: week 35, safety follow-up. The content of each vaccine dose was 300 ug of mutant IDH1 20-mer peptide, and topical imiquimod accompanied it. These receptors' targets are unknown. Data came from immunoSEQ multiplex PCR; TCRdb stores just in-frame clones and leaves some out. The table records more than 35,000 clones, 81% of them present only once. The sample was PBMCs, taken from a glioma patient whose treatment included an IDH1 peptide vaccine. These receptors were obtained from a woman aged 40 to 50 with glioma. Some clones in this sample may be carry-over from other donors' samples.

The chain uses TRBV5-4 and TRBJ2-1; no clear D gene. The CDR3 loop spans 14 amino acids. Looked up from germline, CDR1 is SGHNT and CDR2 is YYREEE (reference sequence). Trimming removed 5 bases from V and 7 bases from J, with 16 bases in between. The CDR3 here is CASRVGTRKNEQFF. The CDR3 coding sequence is TGTGCCAGCAGAGTCGGAACGAGAAAAAATGAGCAGTTCTTC. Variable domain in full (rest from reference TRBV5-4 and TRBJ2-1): ETGVTQSPTHLIKTRGQQVTLRCSSQSGHNTVSWYQQALGQGPQFIFQYYREEENGRGNFPPRFSGLQFPNYSSELNVNALELDDSALYLCASRVGTRKNEQFFGPGTRLTVL.

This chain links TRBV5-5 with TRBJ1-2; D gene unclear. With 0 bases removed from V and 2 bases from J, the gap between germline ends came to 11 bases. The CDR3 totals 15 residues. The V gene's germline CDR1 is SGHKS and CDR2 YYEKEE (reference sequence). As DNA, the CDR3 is TGTGCCAGCAGCTTGGTTACGGTTGGCAACTATGGCTACACCTTC. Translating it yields CASSLVTVGNYGYTF.